The 4 T cell receptor beta chains in this list originate from one sample, sequenced in a study of blood T cell repertoires in COVID-19. Repertoires were generated with immunoSEQ multiplex PCR, while TCRdb's copy carries only in-frame clones and drops some. The profile shows 500,000 to 600,000 clones, approximately 88% of them singletons. Input material: peripheral blood. These TCRs come from a woman aged 50 to 60 with COVID-19, enrolled during active disease.

V gene TRBV30 combines with J gene TRBJ2-2; a weak D match, TRBD1 (6 bases). This CDR3 comprises 14 residues. The germline V and J ends were trimmed by 4 bases and 6 bases, with 15 bases remaining between them. The V gene's germline CDR1 is GTSNPN and CDR2 SVGIG (reference sequence). CDR3 bases: TGTGCCTGGATTCGGGACACCCGGGCCGGGGAGCTGTTTTTT. Protein: CAWIRDTRAGELFF.

This chain links TRBV15 with TRBJ1-1, with 8 bases identical to TRBD1. V was pared by 5 bases and J by 7 bases, with 6 bases of the junction left unmatched. CDR3 size: 13 residues. The V gene's germline CDR1 is LNHNV and CDR2 YYDKDF (reference sequence). CDR3 sequence: CATSGQGTFEAFF. The CDR3, as DNA: TGTGCCACCAGCGGACAGGGAACCTTTGAAGCTTTCTTT.

This clone is a singleton in its sample. This chain joins TRBV7-2 and TRBJ1-5; maybe TRBD1 (6 bases). V gave up 5 bases and J gave up 5 bases, with 16 bases separating them. CDR1 and CDR2 from the germline V gene are SGHTA and FQGNSA. The CDR3 sequence is 15 residues long. CDR3 sequence (DNA): TGTGCCAGCAGCCCCTTTGGGGGGGCTGATCAGCCCCAGCATTTT. Translated, it gives CASSPFGGADQPQHF.

V is TRBV29-1 and J is TRBJ1-3; no clear D gene. The germline V gene has CDR1 SQVTM and CDR2 ANQGSEA. V lost 4 bases and J lost 0, with 7 bases in between. The CDR3 is 13 residues long. CDR3 loop: CSVARSSGNTIYF. The CDR3 DNA reads as TGCAGCGTTGCGCGGAGCTCTGGAAACACCATATATTTT.